These 2 T cell receptor beta chains were sequenced from one sample in a study of response to subunit inactivated influenza vaccine. TCRdb redid the calling of the RT-PCR reads with MiXCR, one entry per CDR3 protein. This sample carries about 650,000 distinct CDR3 sequences, around 13% of them seen once, and the ten largest clones take around 7.6%. The sequencing used PBMCs from blood, collected 14 days before vaccination. The source of these receptors is a man aged 45-65 years who received an inactivated influenza vaccine.

The chain recombines TRBV14 with TRBJ2-7; D not resolved. The V end lost 3 bases, the J end lost 3 bases, and 9 bases lay between the germline ends. The CDR3 consists of 13 residues. Germline assignment: CDR1 SGHDN and CDR2 FVKESK. CDR3 in amino acids: CASSQALNYEQYF. The CDR3 nucleotides are TGTGCCAGCAGCCAGGCCCTTAACTACGAGCAGTACTTC.

This clonotype appeared many times. The rearrangement uses TRBV30 and TRBJ2-5; D unresolved. Germline V lookup: CDR1 GTSNPN, CDR2 SVGIG (reference sequence). V was trimmed by 0 bases and J by 5 bases, leaving 4 bases between them. There are 11 residues in the CDR3. The CDR3 region has the DNA TGTGCCTGGAGTGTTCTTGAGACCCAGTACTTC. This translates into CAWSVLETQYF. Based on the CDR3 plus reference TRBV30 and TRBJ2-5, the full variable domain is SQTIHQWPATLVQPVGSPLSLECTVEGTSNPNLYWYRQAAGRGLQLLFYSVGIGQISSEVPQNLSASRPQDRQFILSSKKLLLSDSGFYLCAWSVLETQYFGPGTRLLVL.